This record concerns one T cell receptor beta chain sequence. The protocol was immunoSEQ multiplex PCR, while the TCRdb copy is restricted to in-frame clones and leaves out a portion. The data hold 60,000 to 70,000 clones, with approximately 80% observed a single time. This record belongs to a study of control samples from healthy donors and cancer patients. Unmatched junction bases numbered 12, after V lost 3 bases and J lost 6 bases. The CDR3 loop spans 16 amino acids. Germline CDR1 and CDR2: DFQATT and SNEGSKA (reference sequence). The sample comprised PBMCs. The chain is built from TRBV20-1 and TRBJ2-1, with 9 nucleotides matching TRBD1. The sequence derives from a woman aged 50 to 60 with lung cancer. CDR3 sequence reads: CSASDTGTGRINEQFF. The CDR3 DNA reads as TGCAGTGCTAGTGACACCGGGACAGGGAGGATCAATGAGCAGTTCTTC.